This T cell receptor (beta chain) was recorded in a study of CD8 T cells in ankylosing spondylitis. TCRdb re-called the 5' RACE reads with MiXCR, one entry per CDR3 protein. The table has around 140,000 distinct CDR3 sequences, roughly 17% seen once. Study-wide findings and caveats: Researchers reportedly found disease-linked clones significantly enriched in matched ankylosing spondylitis synovial fluid. Disease-associated clones were CD8+ and fairly uncommon in peripheral blood. Earlier literature documents some of the motif variants in reactive arthritis synovial fluid and blood. A motif of 8 or 9 highly homologous TCR beta variants was seen as apparently characteristic of ankylosing spondylitis blood.

As concerns this clonotype: Its antigen is not known.

The CDR3 length is 17 residues. J was trimmed by 2 bases and V by 4 bases; bases with no gene match: 13. Per the germline V gene, CDR1 is SGHRS and CDR2 is YFSETQ. This chain connects TRBV5-1 to TRBJ2-7; 9 nucleotides align to TRBD2. The sequence was obtained from a male donor with ankylosing spondylitis. Sequencing was performed on blood, either unsorted or a sorted T cell fraction (not recorded which). The CDR3 loop is CASSPSRRTSDTYEQYF. The CDR3 DNA reads as TGCGCCAGCAGCCCGTCGCGTAGGACTAGCGACACCTACGAGCAGTACTTC.